The entry that follows covers one T cell receptor (beta chain) sequence. Sequenced by immunoSEQ multiplex PCR; TCRdb stores in-frame clones only, minus some. This sample has about 120,000 clones, with approximately 91% found just once. This sample is drawn from a study of cytomegalovirus exposure and HLA in healthy donors. Sequencing input: PBMCs. The receptor was derived from a man aged 18 to 29 in good health and CMV-seropositive.

CDR3 sequence reads: CASSLEGSPRGQPQHF. DNA for the CDR3: TGTGCCAGCAGCTTAGAAGGCAGCCCCCGGGGTCAGCCCCAGCATTTT. V usage is TRBV7-9 and J usage is TRBJ1-5, with D unresolved. V lost 1 base and J 6 bases, leaving 16 bases between the germline ends. The CDR3 length is 16 residues. Germline-derived CDR1 and CDR2 are SEHNR and FQNEAQ (reference sequence).